The sequence of this TCR beta chain was determined in a study of blood T cell repertoires in COVID-19. Sequenced by immunoSEQ multiplex PCR; TCRdb stores in-frame clones only, minus some. The profile shows just over 150,000 clones, approximately 92% of them singletons. Trimming shortened V by 4 bases and J by 7 bases, and 8 bases separated the two germline ends. Germline values: CDR1 ENHRY, CDR2 SYGVKD. The CDR3 has 13 residues. This clone was counted a single time. The clonotype was recovered from a woman between 50 and 59 years old with acute or convalescent COVID-19. This chain uses TRBV10-3 with TRBJ1-6; TRBD1 might be the D (6 bases). The sequencing input was peripheral blood. Here the CDR3 reads CAISGTANSPLHF. The DNA for the CDR3 is TGTGCCATCAGTGGGACAGCCAATTCACCCCTCCACTTT.